One and the same sample provided the 31 T cell receptor beta chains below, sequenced in a study of identical twins. TCRdb re-called the 5' RACE reads with MiXCR, one entry per CDR3 protein. Of 410,000 or so distinct CDR3 sequences in the sample, less than 20% were seen once. Material: naive T cells sorted from blood. These receptors were collected from a man aged 50 to 59 in good health.

This chain joins TRBV20-1 and TRBJ2-7; D perhaps matches TRBD1 (6 bases). This CDR3 contains 18 residues. Germline values: CDR1 DFQATT, CDR2 SNEGSKA (reference sequence). V dropped 5 bases and J dropped 0 bases, with 26 bases sitting between them. CDR3 sequence (DNA): TGCAGTGCTCCCTTCTGGGACACGTTTGGGTATAACTCCTACGAGCAGTACTTC. It translates to CSAPFWDTFGYNSYEQYF.

This clonotype was detected ten times or more. The rearrangement uses TRBV7-2 and TRBJ2-1; the match to TRBD2 covers 10 bases. CDR1 and CDR2 (germline): SGHTA, FQGNSA. The J segment lost 9 bases and the V segment lost 5 bases, leaving 7 bases of the junction unmatched. The CDR3 runs to 14 residues. CDR3 amino acids: CASSLSGRRSEQFF. The DNA for the CDR3 is TGTGCCAGCAGCCTTAGCGGGAGGAGGAGTGAGCAGTTCTTC.

The V and J genes are TRBV11-2 and TRBJ2-5; a weak D match, TRBD2 (5 bases). V was shortened by 5 bases and J by 0 bases, with 22 bases between the two germline ends. Looked up from germline, CDR1 is SGHAT and CDR2 is FQNNGV. The CDR3 spans 18 residues. This chain's CDR3 is CASSKGAIRGWDQETQYF. The CDR3 DNA is TGTGCCAGCAGCAAGGGAGCCATACGAGGGTGGGACCAAGAGACCCAGTACTTC.

The chain employs TRBV5-1 and TRBJ2-2; possibly TRBD1 or TRBD2 for D (5 bases each). V was shortened by 4 bases and J by 7 bases, with 17 bases between the two germline ends. Germline CDR1 reads SGHRS; CDR2 reads YFSETQ. The CDR3 is 15 amino acids. CDR3 sequence: CASSTTGTKGGELFF. Here the CDR3 DNA reads TGCGCCAGCAGCACGACCGGGACGAAAGGCGGGGAGCTGTTTTTT.

In this sample, this clonotype turned up many times. V and J are TRBV20-1 and TRBJ2-7; 7 positions match TRBD1. The V gene end was trimmed by 2 bases and the J gene end by 0 bases; junction bases not matched to a gene: 1. Germline-derived CDR1 and CDR2 are DFQATT and SNEGSKA (reference sequence). This CDR3 contains 13 residues. CDR3 residues: CSARRGPSYEQYF. The DNA of the CDR3 is TGCAGTGCTAGAAGGGGGCCCTCCTACGAGCAGTACTTC.

This sequence joins TRBV15 and TRBJ2-1, with D hard to call. The V and J ends lost 0 bases and 7 bases respectively, with 7 bases between them. The CDR3 runs to 13 residues. From germline, CDR1 is LNHNV and CDR2 YYDKDF (reference sequence). The CDR3 coding sequence is TGTGCCACCAGCAGAGATCTGCGGAATGAGCAGTTCTTC. Its translation is CATSRDLRNEQFF.

The chain couples TRBV28 to TRBJ2-5; TRBD2 matches 8 bases. V was clipped by 1 base and J by 5 bases; unmatched bases: 6. This CDR3 has 15 residues. Germline-derived CDR1 and CDR2 are MDHEN and SYDVKM. The CDR3 DNA reads as TGTGCCAGCAGTTTATTTACAGCGGGAGCCGAGACCCAGTACTTC. Residues: CASSLFTAGAETQYF.

In this sample, this clonotype turned up a few times. V is TRBV10-3 and J is TRBJ2-7, with D possibly matching TRBD2 (6 bases). Germline loops: CDR1 ENHRY, CDR2 SYGVKD. The CDR3 sequence is 18 residues long. V was pared by 2 bases and J by 4 bases, with 24 bases between. The CDR3 protein is CAISEPRHVTRMGYEQYF. The CDR3 DNA follows: TGTGCCATCAGTGAGCCCCGGCACGTGACTAGAATGGGTTACGAGCAGTACTTC.

This clonotype was recorded at least ten times. V is TRBV28 and J is TRBJ2-5; TRBD1 or TRBD2 may be the D gene (6 bases each). V was pared by 6 bases and J by 5 bases, with 19 bases between. CDR1 and CDR2 (germline): MDHEN, SYDVKM. CDR3 length: 15 amino acids. DNA of the CDR3: TGTGCCAGCAGAACGTACAGGGAGGTTGGGGAGACCCAGTACTTC. This gives the protein CASRTYREVGETQYF.

The chain combines TRBV7-8 with TRBJ1-5; D is ambiguous. V shed 7 bases and J shed 0 bases, with 28 bases lying between them. The CDR3 has 20 residues. Germline V gives CDR1 SGHVS, CDR2 FQNEAQ. The CDR3 nucleotides are TGTGCCAGCACGGGTAGCGAGGGTCCCCTATCGCTTTATAGCAATCAGCCCCAGCATTTT. Encoded protein: CASTGSEGPLSLYSNQPQHF.

This clonotype was detected many times. This sequence joins TRBV6-5 and TRBJ1-1, with D perhaps TRBD1 (5 bases). The germline V gene has CDR1 MNHEY and CDR2 SVGAGI. The CDR3 contains 14 residues. V was clipped by 6 bases and J by 6 bases, with 17 bases between them. The CDR3 loop reads CASSYPDIPAEAFF. CDR3 sequence (DNA): TGTGCCAGCAGCTACCCGGACATTCCAGCTGAAGCTTTCTTT.

This clonotype turned up a few times. The J gene is TRBJ1-1, the V gene TRBV4-2; TRBD1 aligns across 10 bases. Germline V gene lookup returns CDR1 LGHNA and CDR2 YNFKEQ. V lost 3 bases, J lost 5 bases, and 9 bases stayed unmatched. CDR3 length: 16 residues. The CDR3 reads CASSQTPGQGMTEAFF. In nucleotides, the CDR3 is TGTGCCAGCAGCCAGACCCCGGGACAGGGGATGACTGAAGCTTTCTTT.

This clonotype came up a few times. Written as DNA, the CDR3 is TGTGCCAGCAGTCTCGGTTCTACAGTCGGCGATACGCAGTATTTT. This sequence encodes CASSLGSTVGDTQYF. J is TRBJ2-3 and V is TRBV6-1; D gene uncertain. CDR3 length: 15 amino acids. Germline V gene sequence: CDR1 MNHNS, CDR2 SASEGT. V was clipped by 5 bases and J by 6 bases, with 18 bases between them.

This clonotype was counted a few times. This chain uses TRBV11-2 with TRBJ2-1; D is unclear. The CDR3 loop spans 14 amino acids. Between the trimmed V and J ends, which lost 1 base and 8 bases, there was a span of 12 bases. Germline V gives CDR1 SGHAT, CDR2 FQNNGV. The CDR3 sequence is CASSLAPGLDEQFF. CDR3 coding DNA: TGTGCCAGCAGCTTAGCACCGGGTTTGGATGAGCAGTTCTTC. The full variable domain, in which reference TRBV11-2 and TRBJ2-1 provide the parts outside the CDR3, is EAGVAQSPRYKIIEKRQSVAFWCNPISGHATLYWYQQILGQGPKLLIQFQNNGVVDDSQLPKDRFSAERLKGVDSTLKIQPAKLEDSAVYLCASSLAPGLDEQFFGPGTRLTVL.

This clonotype has a single count. This rearrangement joins TRBV6-5 to TRBJ1-2; possible D gene TRBD1, 5 bases. The ends were cut back, 6 bases at V and 8 bases at J, with 13 bases in the middle. CDR3 length: 12 residues. The V gene's germline CDR1 is MNHEY and CDR2 SVGAGI. CDR3 DNA sequence: TGTGCCAGCAGCCCCCCGGGGCCGGGCTACACCTTC. As protein: CASSPPGPGYTF.

The sample holds many counts of this clonotype. The CDR3 spells CASSPGVDYGYTF. For the CDR3, the DNA is TGTGCCAGCAGCCCAGGGGTAGACTATGGCTACACCTTC. This chain joins TRBV18 and TRBJ1-2; TRBD1 is a possible D gene (6 bases). This CDR3 is built from 13 residues. In germline, CDR1 is KGHSH, CDR2 LQKENI. Trimming shortened V by 8 bases and J by 3 bases, and 13 bases separated the two germline ends. The whole variable domain, filled in from reference TRBV18 and TRBJ1-2, reads NAGVMQNPRHLVRRRGQEARLRCSPMKGHSHVYWYRQLPEEGLKFMVYLQKENIIDESGMPKERFSAEFPKEGPSILRIQQVVRGDSAAYFCASSPGVDYGYTFGSGTRLTVV.

The chain employs TRBV5-6 and TRBJ2-3; D is uncertain. The CDR3 is 12 amino acids. The V gene lost 4 bases and the J gene lost 4 bases, with 7 bases spanning the gap. In germline, CDR1 is SGHDT, CDR2 YYEEEE. CDR3 coding DNA: TGTGCCAGCAGCCTCAACCCAGATACGCAGTATTTT. This codes for CASSLNPDTQYF.

In its sample, this clonotype was seen many times. The chain recombines TRBV20-1 with TRBJ2-3, with 7 bases aligning to TRBD1. This CDR3 is 16 amino acids long. Germline assignment: CDR1 DFQATT and CDR2 SNEGSKA (reference sequence). The J segment lost 0 bases and the V segment lost 5 bases, leaving 11 bases of the junction unmatched. The CDR3 here is CSAEWTGDSSTDTQYF. The CDR3 coding sequence is TGCAGTGCTGAATGGACAGGTGACTCTAGCACAGATACGCAGTATTTT.

This clonotype was seen ten or more times. The chain couples TRBV5-1 to TRBJ1-1; 8 bases fit TRBD1. The V segment lost 9 bases and the J segment 3 bases; nucleotides outside the gene matches: 10. From germline, CDR1 is SGHRS and CDR2 YFSETQ. This CDR3 is 14 amino acids long. The CDR3 DNA is TGCGCCACCGCAGGGGGCCCTTTGGACACTGAAGCTTTCTTT. It codes for CATAGGPLDTEAFF.

This clonotype was picked up a small number of times. V and J are TRBV5-6 and TRBJ2-3, with 10 bases aligning to TRBD2. There are 14 residues in the CDR3. After removal of 1 base from V and 6 bases from J, the junction contained 2 bases not matched to a gene. Germline values: CDR1 SGHDT, CDR2 YYEEEE. The CDR3 region has the DNA TGTGCCAGCAGCTTGCGAGCGGGGGGGGATACGCAGTATTTT. Translation gives CASSLRAGGDTQYF. The full variable domain, its missing parts supplied by reference TRBV5-6 and TRBJ2-3, is DAGVTQSPTHLIKTRGQQVTLRCSPKSGHDTVSWYQQALGQGPQFIFQYYEEEERQRGNFPDRFSGHQFPNYSSELNVNALLLGDSALYLCASSLRAGGDTQYFGPGTRLTVL.

This clonotype was observed a handful of times. J is TRBJ1-1 and V is TRBV7-2; D gene uncertain. V was trimmed by 5 bases and J by 0 bases, leaving 19 bases between them. CDR1 SGHTA and CDR2 FQGNSA come from the germline V gene. The CDR3 is 17 amino acids. The CDR3 region has the DNA TGTGCCAGCAGCCCGACCGGGATTCCGAGGGTGAACACTGAAGCTTTCTTT. This gives the protein CASSPTGIPRVNTEAFF.

This clonotype was counted ten times or more. The rearrangement links TRBV15 to TRBJ1-5, with unresolved D. V was pared by 5 bases and J by 6 bases, with 14 bases between. Germline V gene lookup returns CDR1 LNHNV and CDR2 YYDKDF (reference sequence). There are 14 residues in the CDR3. The CDR3, as DNA: TGTGCCACCAGCTTTACTTTGATTCGTCAGCCCCAGCATTTT. It codes for CATSFTLIRQPQHF.

The table lists this clonotype with a few counts. This chain links TRBV20-1 with TRBJ2-2, with no clear D. The ends were cut back, 2 bases at V and 0 bases at J, with 7 bases in the middle. The germline gives CDR1 DFQATT, CDR2 SNEGSKA (reference sequence). This CDR3 region has 14 residues. For the CDR3, the DNA is TGCAGTGCTAGACTTCAGACGAACACCGGGGAGCTGTTTTTT. Amino acid sequence: CSARLQTNTGELFF.

There are a few counts of this clonotype. This chain links TRBV4-2 with TRBJ1-3; no clear D gene. The CDR3 covers 16 residues. The ends were cut back, 4 bases at V and 0 bases at J, with 13 bases in the middle. Germline lookup yields CDR1 LGHNA and CDR2 YNFKEQ. Here the CDR3 reads CASSPDRGSSGNTIYF. CDR3 coding DNA: TGTGCCAGCAGCCCCGATCGGGGATCCTCTGGAAACACCATATATTTT.

This clonotype was observed at least ten times. The chain employs TRBV7-8 and TRBJ2-1; D is ambiguous. The length of the CDR3 is 13 residues. The V gene lost 2 bases and the J gene lost 3 bases, with 5 bases spanning the gap. Germline V gene data show CDR1 as SGHVS and CDR2 as FQNEAQ. DNA of the CDR3: TGTGCCAGCAGCTTAAACTTCTACAATGAGCAGTTCTTC. Encoded protein: CASSLNFYNEQFF. Variable domain in full (rest from reference TRBV7-8 and TRBJ2-1): GAGVSQSPRYKVAKRGQDVALRCDPISGHVSLFWYQQALGQGPEFLTYFQNEAQLDKSGLPSDRFFAERPEGSVSTLKIQRTQQEDSAVYLCASSLNFYNEQFFGPGTRLTVL.

This clonotype appeared many times. CDR3 region: CASSRASGLGMDEQFF. In DNA form, the CDR3 reads TGCGCCAGCAGCCGGGCATCGGGACTAGGAATGGATGAGCAGTTCTTC. The chain carries TRBV4-3 and TRBJ2-1; 8 nucleotides align to TRBD2. The junction had 13 bases not matched to a gene; V was cut back by 4 bases and J by 8 bases. The CDR3 runs to 16 residues. Germline CDR1 and CDR2: LGHNA and YSLEER.

In its sample, this clonotype was seen many times. The V call is TRBV6-1, the J call TRBJ1-5, with D unresolved. Trimming took 7 bases from V and 0 from J, leaving 13 bases between them. The CDR3 totals 15 residues. Germline V gene lookup returns CDR1 MNHNS and CDR2 SASEGT. CDR3 region: CASIPEGPSNQPQHF. Here the CDR3 DNA reads TGTGCCAGCATCCCAGAAGGACCTAGCAATCAGCCCCAGCATTTT.

This rearrangement joins TRBV3-1 to TRBJ2-7, with D perhaps TRBD2 (6 bases). There are 13 residues in the CDR3. Trimming pared 2 bases from V and 7 bases from J, leaving 12 bases between. From germline, CDR1 is LGHDT and CDR2 YNNKEL (reference sequence). The CDR3 DNA reads TGTGCCAGCAGCCAAAGGACGGAGGGGGAGCAGTACTTC. Translated: CASSQRTEGEQYF.

There are many counts of this clonotype. The gene calls are TRBV11-2 and TRBJ2-5, with 8 bases lining up with TRBD1. CDR3 length: 13 amino acids. After removal of 4 bases from V and 2 bases from J, the junction contained 0 bases not matched to a gene. CDR1 is SGHAT and CDR2 is FQNNGV in the germline V gene. CDR3 sequence (DNA): TGTGCCAGCAGCTGGGACAGGCAAGAGACCCAGTACTTC. Translating it yields CASSWDRQETQYF.

The chain employs TRBV5-6 and TRBJ1-1, with TRBD1 matching 9 bases. This CDR3 is built from 13 residues. V was pared by 4 bases and J by 8 bases, with 6 bases of the junction left unmatched. CDR1 and CDR2 from the germline V gene are SGHDT and YYEEEE. The CDR3 DNA reads TGTGCCAGCAGCGCACAGGGGGCACTGGAAGCTTTCTTT. This gives the protein CASSAQGALEAFF.

This clonotype was seen more than once but under ten times. The V call is TRBV9, the J call TRBJ2-5; TRBD2 matches 8 bases. The CDR3 runs 16 residues. CDR1 is SGDLS and CDR2 is YYNGEE in the germline V gene. After removal of 0 bases from V and 4 bases from J, the junction contained 8 bases not matched to a gene. CDR3 region: CASSVVALAGAETQYF. As DNA, the CDR3 is TGTGCCAGCAGCGTAGTAGCCCTAGCGGGTGCAGAGACCCAGTACTTC. Drawing the rest from reference TRBV9 and TRBJ2-5, the complete variable domain is DSGVTQTPKHLITATGQRVTLRCSPRSGDLSVYWYQQSLDQGLQFLIQYYNGEERAKGNILERFSAQQFPDLHSELNLSSLELGDSALYFCASSVVALAGAETQYFGPGTRLLVL.